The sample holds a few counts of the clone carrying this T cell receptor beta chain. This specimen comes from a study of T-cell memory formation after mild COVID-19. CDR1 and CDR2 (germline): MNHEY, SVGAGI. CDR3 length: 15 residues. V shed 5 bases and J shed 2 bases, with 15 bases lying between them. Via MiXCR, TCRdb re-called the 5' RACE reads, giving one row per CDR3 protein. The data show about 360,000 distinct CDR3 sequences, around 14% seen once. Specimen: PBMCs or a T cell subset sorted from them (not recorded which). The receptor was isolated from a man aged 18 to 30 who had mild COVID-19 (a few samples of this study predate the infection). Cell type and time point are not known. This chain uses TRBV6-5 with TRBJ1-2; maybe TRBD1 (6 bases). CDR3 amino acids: CASSPRRTVNYGYTF. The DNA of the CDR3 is TGTGCCAGCAGTCCGAGGCGGACAGTCAACTATGGCTACACCTTC.